One sample yielded the 15 T cell receptor beta chains listed below, sequenced in a study of T cells in Graves' hyperthyroidism and ophthalmopathy. The source material, RNA transcripts, was used to amplify TCR beta CDR3 regions. The TCR CDR3 was amplified in a first-round RT-PCR using the HTBI primer set. TCRdb used MiXCR to reprocess the multiplex PCR reads, holding one entry per CDR3 protein. The sample shows some 300,000 distinct CDR3 sequences, 15% to 20% of them seen only once. The sequenced sample was blood. The receptors were sampled from a man aged 50 or older with Graves' ophthalmopathy.

The gene calls are TRBV20-1 and TRBJ1-6; D is perhaps TRBD1 (6 bases). Germline CDR1 and CDR2: DFQATT and SNEGSKA (reference sequence). The V and J ends lost 3 bases and 7 bases respectively, with 13 bases between them. This CDR3 has 14 amino acids. For the CDR3, the DNA is TGCAGTGCTAGTAGGGGGGATCTCAATTCACCCCTCCACTTT. Protein sequence: CSASRGDLNSPLHF.

The table lists this clonotype with many counts. The chain joins TRBV28 to TRBJ2-2, with D perhaps assigned TRBD1 or TRBD2 (5 bases each). CDR1 is MDHEN and CDR2 is SYDVKM in the germline V gene. Trimming cost V 8 bases and J 2 bases, with 12 bases left between them. CDR3 size: 14 residues. The CDR3 here is CASEGASNTGELFF. The CDR3, as DNA: TGTGCCAGCGAAGGGGCTAGCAACACCGGGGAGCTGTTTTTT.

This chain joins TRBV7-9 and TRBJ1-1; D remains ambiguous. The germline CDR1 and CDR2 sequences are SEHNR and FQNEAQ (reference sequence). Trimming stripped 6 bases from V and 7 bases from J, with 12 bases between. This CDR3 is 12 amino acids long. DNA for the CDR3: TGTGCCAGCAGGTCCTTAAACCTTGAAGCTTTCTTT. This codes for CASRSLNLEAFF.

This clonotype appeared a single time. The chain links TRBV10-2 to TRBJ2-2, with 12 positions matching TRBD2. V lost 4 bases, J lost 6 bases, and 6 bases stayed unmatched. The CDR3 runs 16 residues. Germline V gene lookup returns CDR1 WSHSY and CDR2 SAAADI. CDR3 protein: CASSGLAGEAAGELFF. The CDR3 DNA is TGCGCCAGCAGTGGACTAGCGGGAGAGGCGGCCGGGGAGCTGTTTTTT.

The rearrangement uses TRBV29-1 and TRBJ2-3; weak D call: TRBD2 (5 bases). V lost 4 bases, J lost 0 bases, and 14 bases lay in between. Germline V gives CDR1 SQVTM, CDR2 ANQGSEA. CDR3 length: 15 residues. The CDR3 protein is CSVGSRGGSTDTQYF. DNA of the CDR3: TGCAGCGTTGGCTCTCGAGGCGGGAGCACAGATACGCAGTATTTT.

V gene TRBV5-1 combines with J gene TRBJ2-7; D is ambiguous. The CDR3 spans 13 residues. The germline V gene encodes CDR1 SGHRS and CDR2 YFSETQ. The V end lost 1 base, the J end lost 3 bases, and 8 bases lay between the germline ends. CDR3 DNA sequence: TGCGCCAGCAGCTTGTTGGGGATCTACGAGCAGTACTTC. Its protein is CASSLLGIYEQYF.

CDR3 sequence: CASSRRDSNYGYTF. In DNA, the CDR3 is TGTGCCAGCAGCCGACGGGACAGCAACTATGGCTACACCTTC. The J gene is TRBJ1-2, the V gene TRBV7-9, with 7 bases fitting TRBD1. Germline trimming cut 5 bases from V and 2 bases from J; bases unmatched to any gene: 5. Per germline, CDR1 SEHNR and CDR2 FQNEAQ (reference sequence). The CDR3 is 14 amino acids.

Concerning this clonotype itself: This may come from a read error, since a much larger clone is one base off. The chain combines TRBV28 with TRBJ2-1; 10 nucleotides match TRBD2. The CDR3 has 15 amino acids. Germline CDR1 reads MDHEN; CDR2 reads SYDVKM. The CDR3 sequence is CASSLSGRVGNEQLF. The CDR3 DNA is TGTGCCAGCAGTTTGAGCGGGAGGGTTGGCAATGAGCAGCTCTTC.

This clonotype has just a few counts. This sequence joins TRBV4-1 and TRBJ2-1; D is unresolved. Germline CDR1 is MGHRA and CDR2 is YSYEKL. The V end was cut by 0 bases, the J end by 0 bases, with 6 bases between. CDR3 size: 15 residues. The DNA for the CDR3 is TGCGCCAGCAGCCAAGATCCGAGCTCCTACAATGAGCAGTTCTTC. This encodes CASSQDPSSYNEQFF.

The sample holds many counts of this clonotype. The chain uses TRBV5-6 and TRBJ2-3; D call uncertain. The germline CDR1 and CDR2 sequences are SGHDT and YYEEEE. This CDR3 is built from 13 residues. Trimming pared 6 bases from V and 6 bases from J, leaving 14 bases between. In nucleotides, the CDR3 is TGTGCCAGCACCTCCGCGCTAACGGATACGCAGTATTTT. This encodes CASTSALTDTQYF.

This clonotype was observed at least ten times. This rearrangement joins TRBV28 to TRBJ1-2; 7 nucleotides align to TRBD1. This CDR3 has 14 residues. Per the germline V gene, CDR1 is MDHEN and CDR2 is SYDVKM. The V segment lost 2 bases and the J segment 5 bases; nucleotides outside the gene matches: 5. This CDR3 reads CASSLGGGYYGYTF. The CDR3 coding sequence is TGTGCCAGCAGTTTAGGAGGGGGCTATTATGGCTACACCTTC.

This clonotype was observed at least ten times. The chain combines TRBV30 with TRBJ1-6, with D possibly matching TRBD1 (5 bases). Germline CDR1 and CDR2: GTSNPN and SVGIG (reference sequence). The CDR3 is 14 amino acids. The germline V and J ends were trimmed by 4 bases and 7 bases, with 14 bases remaining between them. CDR3 in amino acids: CAWTAQGVNSPLHF. The DNA of the CDR3 is TGTGCCTGGACGGCTCAGGGCGTCAATTCACCCCTCCACTTT.

The chain is built from TRBV6-5 and TRBJ2-2; D ambiguous. The CDR3 covers 15 residues. In germline, CDR1 is MNHEY, CDR2 SVGAGI. V gave up 0 bases and J gave up 0 bases, with 5 bases separating them. CDR3 in amino acids: CASSYSHANTGELFF. In DNA, the CDR3 is TGTGCCAGCAGTTACTCGCACGCGAACACCGGGGAGCTGTTTTTT.

V gene TRBV7-2 combines with J gene TRBJ1-2; D unclear. The CDR3 loop spans 12 amino acids. CDR1 is SGHTA and CDR2 is FQGNSA in the germline V gene. V was pared by 3 bases and J by 3 bases, with 5 bases between. The CDR3 here is CASSLQHYGYTF. CDR3 DNA: TGTGCCAGCAGCTTGCAGCACTATGGCTACACCTTC.

J is TRBJ2-1 and V is TRBV2; possible D gene TRBD1, 8 bases. CDR3 length equals 17 residues. The germline V gene encodes CDR1 SNHLY and CDR2 FYNNEI. Trimming shortened V by 6 bases and J by 0 bases, and 18 bases separated the two germline ends. CDR3 DNA sequence: TGTGCCAGCAGAGACAGGGGAGGGGGGAGCTCCTACAATGAGCAGTTCTTC. Encoded protein: CASRDRGGGSSYNEQFF.